Each of the 30 T cell receptor beta chains below was sequenced from the same sample in a study of a mutant IDH1 vaccine in newly diagnosed glioma. These receptors lack a known antigen. Produced via immunoSEQ multiplex PCR; TCRdb's table is partial and in-frame only. The sample carries 52,000 or so clones, 75% to 90% recorded once. The time point was: week 23, last vaccination. Each dose delivered 300 ug of mutant IDH1 20-mer peptide subcutaneously with imiquimod. The source was PBMCs, collected from a glioma patient whose treatment included an IDH1 peptide vaccine. The receptors derive from a man aged 35-49 years with glioma.

This rearrangement joins TRBV6-6 to TRBJ1-5; 8 nucleotides match TRBD1. The CDR3 has 14 amino acids. V lost 5 bases and J lost 5; bases outside the gene matches: 5. Germline CDR1 and CDR2: MNHNY and SVGAGI (reference sequence). CDR3 sequence reads: CASSNDRGHQPQHF. DNA for the CDR3: TGTGCCAGCAGTAACGACAGGGGCCATCAGCCCCAGCATTTT.

This clone has a single count. The chain uses TRBV25-1 and TRBJ1-5; the match to TRBD1 covers 9 bases. CDR1 and CDR2 from the germline V gene are MGHDK and SYGVNS. J was trimmed by 3 bases and V by 6 bases; bases with no gene match: 6. The CDR3 loop spans 15 amino acids. The CDR3 region has the DNA TGTGCCAGCAGCCCTACAGGGGGCCTCAATCAGCCCCAGCATTTT. Translating it yields CASSPTGGLNQPQHF.

The table lists this clone with a few counts. The V and J genes are TRBV10-3 and TRBJ1-5; D is uncertain. The CDR3 spans 16 residues. The germline CDR1 and CDR2 sequences are ENHRY and SYGVKD. The V end was cut by 0 bases, the J end by 1 base, with 10 bases between. The CDR3 nucleotides are TGTGCCATCAGTGAGTCATCGAAATGGAGCAATCAGCCCCAGCATTTT. Its protein is CAISESSKWSNQPQHF.

The J gene is TRBJ1-2, the V gene TRBV14, with 8 bases lining up with TRBD1. The CDR3 runs 14 residues. Germline loops: CDR1 SGHDN, CDR2 FVKESK. J lost 4 bases, V lost 3 bases, and 4 bases had no gene match. Here the CDR3 DNA reads TGTGCCAGCAGCCACGGGACAGGCGGCTATGGCTACACCTTC. It codes for CASSHGTGGYGYTF.

The chain carries TRBV2 and TRBJ1-5, with D possibly matching TRBD1 (5 bases). V was clipped by 2 bases and J by 7 bases, with 9 bases between them. Germline lookup yields CDR1 SNHLY and CDR2 FYNNEI. The CDR3 length is 13 residues. CDR3 residues: CASSEWGDQPQHF. The CDR3, as DNA: TGTGCCAGCAGTGAATGGGGGGACCAGCCCCAGCATTTT.

This clone is a singleton in its sample. The chain employs TRBV5-4 and TRBJ2-2; D ambiguous. Looked up from germline, CDR1 is SGHNT and CDR2 is YYREEE (reference sequence). V shed 5 bases and J shed 4 bases, with 9 bases lying between them. The CDR3 sequence is 13 residues long. The CDR3 sequence is CASRIQGTGELFF. Written as DNA, the CDR3 is TGTGCCAGCAGAATCCAAGGCACCGGGGAGCTGTTTTTT.

The rearrangement links TRBV10-3 to TRBJ2-3; D is possibly TRBD1 (6 bases). Trimming cost V 6 bases and J 6 bases, with 19 bases left between them. Per germline, CDR1 ENHRY and CDR2 SYGVKD. The CDR3 has 15 amino acids. The DNA for the CDR3 is TGTGCCATCAGGGAGGCGACAGGACCGGGGGATACGCAGTATTTT. Translated, it gives CAIREATGPGDTQYF.

The chain uses TRBV5-8 and TRBJ2-7; D gene uncertain. V was trimmed by 0 bases and J by 6 bases, leaving 13 bases between them. The CDR3 is 14 amino acids. CDR1 and CDR2 (germline): SGHTS, YDEGEE. CDR3 sequence (DNA): TGTGCCAGCAGCTTGGCCTATCAAAATGCCGAGCAGTACTTC. It encodes CASSLAYQNAEQYF.

This clone was recorded only once. The chain has TRBV10-2 and TRBJ2-5; 10 bases are a match to TRBD2. This CDR3 comprises 15 residues. Looked up from germline, CDR1 is WSHSY and CDR2 is SAAADI. V lost 3 bases and J lost 3; bases outside the gene matches: 4. The chain's CDR3 is CASSDPSGGEETQYF. The CDR3, as DNA: TGCGCCAGCAGTGACCCGAGCGGGGGGGAAGAGACCCAGTACTTC.

This clone was seen only once. The chain carries TRBV30 and TRBJ2-2; no reliable D call. Germline loops: CDR1 GTSNPN, CDR2 SVGIG (reference sequence). V shed 2 bases and J shed 3 bases, with 7 bases lying between them. The CDR3 loop spans 13 amino acids. The CDR3 loop is CAWSRQDTGELFF. CDR3 coding DNA: TGTGCCTGGAGTAGGCAGGACACCGGGGAGCTGTTTTTT.

V and J are TRBV29-1 and TRBJ1-6, with no clear D. The V gene's germline CDR1 is SQVTM and CDR2 ANQGSEA. CDR3 length: 13 residues. Trimming stripped 7 bases from V and 7 bases from J, with 14 bases between. The CDR3 coding sequence is TGCAGCGCAGCAACCCAGGAGAATTCACCCCTCCACTTT. Residues: CSAATQENSPLHF.

The gene calls are TRBV5-1 and TRBJ1-1, with unresolved D. There are 14 residues in the CDR3. V was pared by 4 bases and J by 7 bases, with 17 bases between. Per the germline V gene, CDR1 is SGHRS and CDR2 is YFSETQ. CDR3: CASSGAQSENEAFF. Written as DNA, the CDR3 is TGCGCCAGCAGCGGAGCGCAATCCGAAAATGAAGCTTTCTTT.

This clone was detected a few times. The gene calls are TRBV7-9 and TRBJ2-7, with TRBD2 identical over 11 bases. The germline gives CDR1 SEHNR, CDR2 FQNEAQ (reference sequence). The CDR3 is made up of 18 amino acids. V lost 1 base, J lost 3 bases, and 11 bases stayed unmatched. This CDR3 reads CASSLDRVAGGRNYEQYF. Here the CDR3 DNA reads TGTGCCAGCAGCTTAGACCGGGTAGCGGGGGGGAGAAACTACGAGCAGTACTTC.

The gene calls are TRBV12-5 and TRBJ1-6; D not certain. In germline, CDR1 is LGHNT, CDR2 FRNRAP. V shed 1 base and J shed 8 bases, with 6 bases lying between them. The CDR3 is made up of 13 amino acids. The CDR3 coding sequence is TGTGCTAGTGGTTTGGCTACGTATTCACCCCTCCACTTT. Translated, it gives CASGLATYSPLHF. The complete variable domain, with remaining parts taken from reference TRBV12-5 and TRBJ1-6, reads DARVTQTPRHKVTEMGQEVTMRCQPILGHNTVFWYRQTMMQGLELLAYFRNRAPLDDSGMPKDRFSAEMPDATLATLKIQPSEPRDSAVYFCASGLATYSPLHFGNGTRLTVT.

The chain employs TRBV6-1 and TRBJ2-7; D is undetermined. The CDR3 has 14 amino acids. Deletions cut 4 bases from V and 1 base from J, with 11 bases between. Germline lookup yields CDR1 MNHNS and CDR2 SASEGT. The CDR3 loop is CASSALPGSYEQYF. As DNA, the CDR3 is TGTGCCAGCAGTGCCCTGCCCGGGTCCTACGAGCAGTACTTC.

There are a few counts of this clone. V usage is TRBV2 and J usage is TRBJ1-2; no clear D gene. V was clipped by 5 bases and J by 4 bases, with 5 bases between them. The CDR3 extends over 11 amino acids. Germline-derived CDR1 and CDR2 are SNHLY and FYNNEI. CDR3 nucleotides: TGTGCCAGCAGTTCCAGCTATGGCTACACCTTC. This codes for CASSSSYGYTF. The full variable domain, completed using reference TRBV2 and TRBJ1-2, is EPEVTQTPSHQVTQMGQEVILRCVPISNHLYFYWYRQILGQKVEFLVSFYNNEISEKSEIFDDQFSVERPDGSNFTLKIRSTKLEDSAMYFCASSSSYGYTFGSGTRLTVV.

The J gene is TRBJ2-4, the V gene TRBV7-2; a weak D match, TRBD2 (6 bases). Looked up from germline, CDR1 is SGHTA and CDR2 is FQGNSA. CDR3 length equals 13 residues. V was trimmed by 2 bases and J by 5 bases, leaving 7 bases between them. The CDR3 sequence is CASSLWGENIQYF. The CDR3 bases are TGTGCCAGCAGCTTATGGGGGGAAAACATTCAGTACTTC.

The table lists this clone with a count of one. The chain employs TRBV5-1 and TRBJ2-1; TRBD1 agrees at 8 bases. The length of the CDR3 is 14 residues. V was clipped by 4 bases and J by 8 bases; unmatched bases: 8. The germline CDR1 and CDR2 sequences are SGHRS and YFSETQ. CDR3 nucleotides: TGCGCCAGCAGCATGGCGCAGGGGGCCGATGAGCAGTTCTTC. Its translation: CASSMAQGADEQFF.

This rearrangement joins TRBV2 to TRBJ2-3; no definite D call. Germline V gene lookup returns CDR1 SNHLY and CDR2 FYNNEI. This CDR3 is 13 amino acids long. The V and J ends lost 3 bases and 4 bases respectively, with 8 bases between them. The CDR3 here is CASSDDIPDTQYF. The CDR3, as DNA: TGTGCCAGCAGTGATGATATCCCAGATACGCAGTATTTT.

The chain recombines TRBV6-5 with TRBJ2-7, with 7 bases aligning to TRBD1. Per the germline V gene, CDR1 is MNHEY and CDR2 is SVGAGI. CDR3 length equals 14 residues. V shed 2 bases, J shed 0 bases, and the junction held 1 base outside the gene matches. The CDR3 nucleotides are TGTGCCAGCAGTTACCGGGACAGCTCCTACGAGCAGTACTTC. This sequence encodes CASSYRDSSYEQYF.

The V and J genes are TRBV6-4 and TRBJ2-1, with TRBD1 matching 8 bases. The CDR3 has 13 amino acids. With V trimmed by 3 bases and J by 7 bases, 2 bases remained unmatched. Germline-derived CDR1 and CDR2 are MRHNA and SNTAGT. The CDR3 DNA reads TGTGCCAGCAGTGAACAGGGGGTGAATGAGCAGTTCTTC. It specifies CASSEQGVNEQFF.

For the CDR3, the DNA is TGCAGCGTTGGAAGGGGTCTAGACACTGAAGCTTTCTTT. This gives the protein CSVGRGLDTEAFF. V usage is TRBV29-1 and J usage is TRBJ1-1; a possible D gene is TRBD1 (5 bases). Germline V lookup: CDR1 SQVTM, CDR2 ANQGSEA. The germline V and J ends were trimmed by 4 bases and 3 bases, with 12 bases remaining between them. The length of the CDR3 is 13 residues.

The J gene is TRBJ1-2, the V gene TRBV20-1; D remains unclear. Germline values: CDR1 DFQATT, CDR2 SNEGSKA (reference sequence). V shed 0 bases and J shed 6 bases, with 2 bases lying between them. CDR3 size: 10 residues. CDR3 amino acids: CSARDDGYTF. As DNA, the CDR3 is TGCAGTGCTAGAGACGATGGCTACACCTTC.

The chain combines TRBV6-1 with TRBJ2-5; possibly TRBD2 for D (5 bases). Germline V gene sequence: CDR1 MNHNS, CDR2 SASEGT. The CDR3 runs 14 residues. The V end lost 4 bases, the J end lost 5 bases, and 14 bases lay between the germline ends. CDR3 DNA sequence: TGTGCCAGCAGTGGCCCCACCGGGGAGGAGACCCAGTACTTC. It codes for CASSGPTGEETQYF.

CDR3 loop: CASIKAAQGRASNYGYTF. CDR3 DNA sequence: TGTGCCAGCATAAAGGCAGCACAGGGTCGGGCGTCTAACTATGGCTACACCTTC. This chain connects TRBV7-8 to TRBJ1-2, with D perhaps TRBD1 (6 bases). The CDR3 is made up of 18 amino acids. Germline-derived CDR1 and CDR2 are SGHVS and FQNEAQ. The germline V and J ends were trimmed by 7 bases and 0 bases, with 24 bases remaining between them.

This clone was recorded a few times. This chain links TRBV5-1 with TRBJ2-7; 10 bases are shared with TRBD2. The germline CDR1 and CDR2 sequences are SGHRS and YFSETQ. The CDR3 contains 15 residues. The trim removed 0 bases at V and 7 bases at J, leaving 7 bases unmatched. The CDR3 region has the DNA TGCGCCAGCAGCTTGGCCCCCGGACTAGCGGAAGAGCAGTACTTC. Protein product: CASSLAPGLAEEQYF.

The chain recombines TRBV25-1 with TRBJ2-1; no firm D call. CDR3 length: 18 residues. V gave up 2 bases and J gave up 0 bases, with 17 bases separating them. CDR1 and CDR2 from the germline V gene are MGHDK and SYGVNS. The chain's CDR3 is CASSEAAHSPPSYNEQFF. DNA for the CDR3: TGTGCCAGCAGTGAAGCGGCCCATAGTCCACCCTCCTACAATGAGCAGTTCTTC.

This rearrangement joins TRBV7-9 to TRBJ1-3; TRBD1 matches 9 bases. V was pared by 4 bases and J by 4 bases, with 5 bases of the junction left unmatched. CDR3 length equals 15 residues. The germline V gene has CDR1 SEHNR and CDR2 FQNEAQ (reference sequence). Here the CDR3 DNA reads TGTGCCAGCAGCTCCTGGGACAGGGAAGGAAACACCATATATTTT. Translation: CASSSWDREGNTIYF.

The rearrangement joins TRBV4-2 to TRBJ1-3; D unclear. From germline, CDR1 is LGHNA and CDR2 YNFKEQ. CDR3 length equals 17 residues. Deletions cut 0 bases from V and 0 bases from J, with 12 bases between. CDR3 DNA sequence: TGTGCCAGCAGCCAAGATCTTGTTAGCCTCTCTGGAAACACCATATATTTT. As protein: CASSQDLVSLSGNTIYF.

A note on this clone: The junction differs from germline at one of its ends, possibly a read error. This chain connects TRBV9 to TRBJ1-2; a possible D gene is TRBD1 (5 bases). This CDR3 contains 16 residues. From germline, CDR1 is SGDLS and CDR2 YYNGEE. CDR3 in amino acids: CASSVGSRTSGDGYTF. The CDR3 bases are TGTGCAAGCAGCGTAGGGTCCAGGACAAGCGGGGATGGCTACACCTTC.